This is a list of T cell receptor beta chains from one sample in a study of cytomegalovirus exposure and HLA in healthy donors. Some clones are missing from TCRdb's copy, which holds only in-frame ones; the method was immunoSEQ multiplex PCR. The sample lists 80,000 to 95,000 clones; roughly three quarters were seen once. The material sequenced was PBMCs. These receptors all come from a woman between 40 and 50 years old in good health and CMV-seropositive. CDR3s leave out the opening cysteine and the closing phenylalanine or tryptophan. The order of the fields is clone size, J gene, D gene, V gene, CDR3 protein. A D gene is named only where the DNA matches it firmly. Not all rows give a size; the values are once, few, many and, for expanded clones, a class.

>.|TRBJ1-5|.|TRBV28
ASSFGSQGAFGQPQH
>.|TRBJ2-2|TRBD1|TRBV28
ASSLMTGERAGELF
>once|TRBJ2-7|.|TRBV7-8
ASSLALEQY
>.|TRBJ1-1|.|TRBV7-2
ASSLGGIHTEAF
>.|TRBJ2-7|.|TRBV7-3
ASSLSPTYEQY
>.|TRBJ1-1|.|TRBV6-1
ASSDHVRDWFNTEAF
>.|TRBJ1-2|TRBD1|TRBV19
ASSLGQGSYGYT
>.|TRBJ2-1|.|TRBV19
ASSPQTGTADEQF
>.|TRBJ2-3|TRBD2|TRBV27
ASSPGLAGDTQY
>.|TRBJ1-1|TRBD1|TRBV7-9
ASSPGGFGGRNTGAF
>.|TRBJ2-1|TRBD1|TRBV7-3
ASSTQGAGDEQF
>.|TRBJ1-4|TRBD1|TRBV27
ASATGASKGDEKLF
>.|TRBJ2-2|.|TRBV6-5
ASSYSSPTGELF
>.|TRBJ1-2|.|TRBV27
ASSPLGASYGYT
>few|TRBJ2-1|.|TRBV5-1
ASSLGGTTGRNEQF
>.|TRBJ2-7|TRBD1|TRBV5-1
ASSSTGTGDSYEQY
>.|TRBJ2-6|TRBD2|TRBV5-4
ASSSGGAGANVLT
>many|TRBJ1-1|.|TRBV7-6
ASSLEGMMNTEAF
>.|TRBJ2-7|TRBD2|TRBV5-1
ASSLYLPSGGGGYEQY
>.|TRBJ2-7|TRBD1|TRBV5-1
ASSSGQSYEQY
>.|TRBJ2-3|TRBD2|TRBV7-2
ASSLALSGGRDTQY
>.|TRBJ1-4|.|TRBV29-1
SVALRSLKNEKLF